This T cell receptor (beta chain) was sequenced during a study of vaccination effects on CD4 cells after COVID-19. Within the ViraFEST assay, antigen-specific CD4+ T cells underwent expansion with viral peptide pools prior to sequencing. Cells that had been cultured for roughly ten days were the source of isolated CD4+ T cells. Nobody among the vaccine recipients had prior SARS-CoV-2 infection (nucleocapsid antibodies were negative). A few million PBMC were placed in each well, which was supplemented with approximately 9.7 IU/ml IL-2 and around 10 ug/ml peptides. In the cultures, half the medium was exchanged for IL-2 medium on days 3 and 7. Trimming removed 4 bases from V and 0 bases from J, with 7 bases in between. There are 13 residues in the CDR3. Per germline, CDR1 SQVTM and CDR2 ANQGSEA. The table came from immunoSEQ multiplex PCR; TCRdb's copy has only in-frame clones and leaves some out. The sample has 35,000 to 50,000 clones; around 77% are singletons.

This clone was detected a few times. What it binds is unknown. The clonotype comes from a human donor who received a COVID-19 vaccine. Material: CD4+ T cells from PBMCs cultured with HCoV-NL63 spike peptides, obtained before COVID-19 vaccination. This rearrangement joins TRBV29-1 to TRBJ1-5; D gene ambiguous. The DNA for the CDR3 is TGCAGCGTTGGGGAGGGTAGCAATCAGCCCCAGCATTTT. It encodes CSVGEGSNQPQHF.